This T cell receptor beta chain was identified during a study of beta chain features in type 1 diabetes. Overall study context: Patient and healthy donor groups were alike in age, gender and cell yields. Study results and limitations: Shorter TCRB CDR3s, moderately but significantly so, were found in Type 1 diabetes patients in all four CD4+ subsets.

V lost 5 bases and J lost 4; bases outside the gene matches: 7. The CDR3 covers 15 residues. Germline CDR1 and CDR2: MNHEY and SVGAGI. This clone has more than one count but fewer than ten. The target antigen is unknown. The isolated RNA, all of it, was reverse transcribed, so expressed TCRB transcripts were what got sequenced. Profiling relied on immunoSEQ multiplex PCR, and the TCRdb table lists in-frame clones only, not all of them. This table has 300,000 to 450,000 clones, around 20% appearing once. The sequence derives from a woman aged 18-29 years in good health. The sequenced material came from naive CD4+ T cells from blood. The V and J genes are TRBV6-5 and TRBJ2-2; the match to TRBD1 covers 7 bases. The CDR3 nucleotides read TGTGCCAGCAGTCCCCTGACAGGGTTCACCGGGGAGCTGTTTTTT. Translated: CASSPLTGFTGELFF.